Listed below are T cell receptor beta chains from one sample, sequenced in a study of cytomegalovirus exposure and HLA in healthy donors. Some clones are missing from TCRdb's copy, which holds only in-frame ones; the method was immunoSEQ multiplex PCR. Among over 70,000 clones, approximately 80% were seen once, and the ten largest hold approximately 2%. The material sequenced was PBMCs. The receptor source for this set is a man between 18 and 29 years old in good health and CMV-seronegative. The CDR3 runs from the conserved cysteine through the conserved F or W. The D gene is left open where the match is weak. A clone size is listed for some rows: how often the clone was seen (once, few, many), or a class if it is expanded.

TRBV6-5	TRBJ1-2	TRBD1	-	CASSYRQGHGYTF	TGTGCCAGCAGTTACCGACAGGGGCATGGCTACACCTTC
TRBV19	TRBJ1-1	-	-	CASNRGNTEAFF	TGTGCCAGTAATCGGGGGAACACTGAAGCTTTCTTT
TRBV5-1	TRBJ2-5	TRBD1	-	CASRTGLQETQYF	TGCGCCAGCAGGACAGGGCTCCAAGAGACCCAGTACTTC
TRBV7-9	TRBJ2-7	TRBD1	-	CASSPTGENEQYF	TGTGCCAGCAGCCCCACAGGGGAGAACGAGCAGTACTTC
TRBV6-5	TRBJ2-1	-	-	CASSYSTSPYDEQFF	TGTGCCAGCAGTTACTCGACTAGTCCCTACGATGAGCAGTTCTTC
TRBV19	TRBJ2-5	TRBD1	-	CASSRWTGVETQYF	TGTGCCAGTAGCCGATGGACAGGGGTCGAGACCCAGTACTTC
TRBV6-5	TRBJ1-2	TRBD1	-	CASSLARDSNYGYTF	TGTGCCAGCAGTCTAGCTCGGGACAGTAACTATGGCTACACCTTC
TRBV4-1	TRBJ2-1	TRBD1	-	CASSQMTGGDEQFF	TGCGCCAGCAGCCAAATGACAGGGGGCGATGAGCAGTTCTTC
TRBV6-5	TRBJ1-1	TRBD1	-	CASSYSGTGVNTEAFF	TGTGCCAGCAGTTATTCCGGGACAGGGGTGAACACTGAAGCTTTCTTT
TRBV6-6	TRBJ1-6	TRBD1	once	CASSLRAGGNSPLHF	TGTGCCAGCAGCCTTCGGGCAGGGGGAAATTCACCCCTCCACTTT
TRBV27	TRBJ1-2	-	once	CASSETRQQHYGYTF	TGTGCCAGCAGTGAGACCCGACAACAACACTATGGCTACACCTTC
TRBV6-1	TRBJ1-2	-	-	CASSAFSQANYGYTF	TGTGCCAGCAGTGCTTTTTCTCAGGCCAACTATGGCTACACCTTC
TRBV18	TRBJ1-5	TRBD1	once	CATFLRTGPNQPQHF	TGTGCCACCTTCCTAAGGACAGGGCCAAATCAGCCCCAGCATTTT
TRBV19	TRBJ1-4	TRBD1	-	CASSPRGQREKLFF	TGTGCCAGTAGCCCCAGGGGGCAGCGGGAAAAACTGTTTTTT
TRBV7-8	TRBJ1-5	-	-	CASSLARVGIKPQHF	TGTGCCAGCAGCTTAGCTCGGGTAGGCATCAAGCCCCAGCATTTT
TRBV7-8	TRBJ1-1	-	-	CASSVFQGLGTEAFF	TGTGCCAGCAGCGTATTCCAGGGACTGGGGACTGAAGCTTTCTTT
TRBV6-6	TRBJ2-5	TRBD2	-	CASSHGGGPETQYF	TGTGCCAGCAGCCACGGGGGGGGCCCGGAGACCCAGTACTTC
TRBV7-3	TRBJ1-1	-	-	CASSRGGIRGNTEAFF	TGTGCCAGCAGCCGGGGGGGAATCAGGGGGAACACTGAAGCTTTCTTT
TRBV18	TRBJ2-1	-	-	CASSPGPPFYEQFF	TGTGCCAGCTCACCCGGTCCCCCTTTCTATGAGCAGTTCTTC
TRBV20-1	TRBJ1-1	-	-	CSAPKVRSFF	TGCAGTGCTCCTAAAGTACGGTCTTTCTTT
TRBV19	TRBJ1-5	-	-	CASRPRNQGSQPQHF	TGTGCCAGTAGGCCACGAAATCAGGGGAGTCAGCCCCAGCATTTT
TRBV6-4	TRBJ2-3	-	few	CASSVTGSDTQYF	TGTGCCAGCAGTGTGACAGGTTCAGATACGCAGTATTTT
TRBV18	TRBJ1-6	-	-	CASGTEGNSPLHF	TGTGCCAGCGGTACGGAGGGGAATTCACCCCTCCACTTT
TRBV7-9	TRBJ1-4	TRBD1	-	CASSLGQGAATNEKLFF	TGTGCCAGCAGCCTCGGCCAGGGGGCCGCAACTAATGAAAAACTGTTTTTT
TRBV5-1	TRBJ2-3	TRBD2	once	CASSFALAGDTDTQYF	TGCGCCAGCAGCTTTGCACTAGCGGGGGACACAGATACGCAGTATTTT
TRBV6-6	TRBJ1-1	-	once	CASSYPDRFRTEAFF	TGTGCCAGCAGTTACCCAGACAGATTTCGGACTGAAGCTTTCTTT
TRBV30	TRBJ1-3	-	-	CAWRDVHYASSGNTIYF	TGTGCCTGGAGGGATGTCCACTACGCGAGCTCTGGAAACACCATATATTTT
TRBV10-3	TRBJ1-2	TRBD1	-	CAISELETGNYGYTF	TGTGCCATCAGTGAGTTAGAGACAGGGAACTATGGCTACACCTTC